This T cell receptor beta chain was identified in a study of T cells in Graves' hyperthyroidism and ophthalmopathy. The study, taken as a whole, reports: The majority of expanded thyroid clonotypes above 0.001 also appeared in blood.

A word on this clonotype: Its target is not known.

The definition of stable Graves' hyperthyroidism was no ophthalmopathy progression within 18 months. Uncontrolled infection, other autoimmune disease, pregnancy or lactation barred patients from enrollment. Orbital computed tomography, thyroid ultrasound, serum thyroxine and TRAb, and clinical symptoms together informed the diagnoses. Template material for amplifying TCR beta CDR3 regions consisted of RNA transcripts. The TCR CDR3 was amplified in a first-round RT-PCR using the HTBI primer set. One entry per CDR3 protein results from TCRdb running MiXCR on the multiplex PCR reads. The profile shows hundreds of thousands of distinct CDR3 sequences, 19% of them singletons. There are 16 residues in the CDR3. Germline V lookup: CDR1 DFQATT, CDR2 SNEGSKA (reference sequence). Trimming took 0 bases from V and 7 from J; bases not matched to a gene: 7.

The source material was blood. The chain employs TRBV20-1 and TRBJ1-6; 9 nucleotides match TRBD1. The sequence was obtained from a woman aged 18 to 35 with Graves' hyperthyroidism. CDR3 residues: CSARDPWDRENSPLHF. In DNA, the CDR3 is TGCAGTGCTAGAGATCCTTGGGACAGGGAGAATTCACCCCTCCACTTT.